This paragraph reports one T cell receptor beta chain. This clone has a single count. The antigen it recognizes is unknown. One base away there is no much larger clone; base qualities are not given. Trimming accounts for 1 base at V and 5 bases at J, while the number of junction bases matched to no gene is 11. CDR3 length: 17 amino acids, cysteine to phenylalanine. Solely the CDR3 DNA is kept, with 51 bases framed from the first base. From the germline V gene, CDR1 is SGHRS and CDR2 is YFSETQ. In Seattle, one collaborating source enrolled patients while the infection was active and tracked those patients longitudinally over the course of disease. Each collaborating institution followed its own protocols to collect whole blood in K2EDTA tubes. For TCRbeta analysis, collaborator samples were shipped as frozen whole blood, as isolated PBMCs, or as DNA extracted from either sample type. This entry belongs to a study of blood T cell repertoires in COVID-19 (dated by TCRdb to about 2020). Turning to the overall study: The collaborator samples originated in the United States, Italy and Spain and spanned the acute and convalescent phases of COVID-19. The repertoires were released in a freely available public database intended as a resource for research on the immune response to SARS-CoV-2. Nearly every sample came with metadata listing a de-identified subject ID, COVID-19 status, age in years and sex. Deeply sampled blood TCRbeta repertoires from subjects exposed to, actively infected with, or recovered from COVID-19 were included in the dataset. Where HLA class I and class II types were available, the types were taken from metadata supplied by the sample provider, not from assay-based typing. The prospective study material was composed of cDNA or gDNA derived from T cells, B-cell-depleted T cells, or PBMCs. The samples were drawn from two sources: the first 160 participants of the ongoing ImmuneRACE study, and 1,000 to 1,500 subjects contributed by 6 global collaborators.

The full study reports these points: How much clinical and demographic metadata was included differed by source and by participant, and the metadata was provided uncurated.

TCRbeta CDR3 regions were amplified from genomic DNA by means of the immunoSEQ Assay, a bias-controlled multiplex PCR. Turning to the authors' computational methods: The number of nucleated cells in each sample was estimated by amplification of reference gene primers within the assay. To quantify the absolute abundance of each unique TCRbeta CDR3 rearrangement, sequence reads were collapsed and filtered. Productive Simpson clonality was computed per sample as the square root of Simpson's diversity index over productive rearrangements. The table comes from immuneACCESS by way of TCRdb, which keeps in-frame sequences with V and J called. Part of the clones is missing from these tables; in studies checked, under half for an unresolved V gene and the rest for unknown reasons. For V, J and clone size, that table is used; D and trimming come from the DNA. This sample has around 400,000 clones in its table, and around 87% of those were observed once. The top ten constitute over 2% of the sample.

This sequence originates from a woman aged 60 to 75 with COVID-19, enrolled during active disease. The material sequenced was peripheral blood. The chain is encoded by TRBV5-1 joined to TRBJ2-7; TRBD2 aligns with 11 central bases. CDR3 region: CASSLLAGGSPPHEQYF. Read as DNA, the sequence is TGCGCCAGCAGCTTGCTAGCGGGGGGCTCACCGCCCCACGAGCAGTACTTC.